The 2 T cell receptor beta chains listed next were all sequenced from one sample in a study of T cell clonality in common variable immunodeficiency. Clones were read by immunoSEQ multiplex PCR, and TCRdb kept only the in-frame ones, dropping some. The sample was found to contain tens of thousands of clones, and every one recurs. The sample taken for sequencing was peripheral blood mononuclear cells. Receptors were obtained from a person between 18 and 75 years old in good health.

This clone showed up many times. The CDR3 end falls 3 residues outside the read, so it is completed with the germline J gene. The V gene is TRBV20-1, the J gene TRBJ2-7; D unclear. The CDR3 runs 15 residues. The germline gives CDR1 DFQATT, CDR2 SNEGSKA (reference sequence). Trimming removed 0 bases from V and 2 bases from J, with 14 bases in between. CDR3 residues: CSARDGTELTYEQYF. The CDR3 bases that were read are TGCAGTGCTAGAGATGGTACAGAATTAACCTACGAG.

This clone was seen ten or more times. The read finishes 3 residues shy of the CDR3 end, and the germline J gene is used to complete it. The chain couples TRBV7-9 to TRBJ2-4, with TRBD1 identical over 9 bases. Looked up from germline, CDR1 is SEHNR and CDR2 is FQNEAQ (reference sequence). CDR3 length: 13 amino acids. CDR3 DNA (partial): TGTGCCAGCAGCTCCGACAGGGGGTTTATT. Protein product: CASSSDRGFI. The whole CDR3 protein reads CASSSDRGFIQYF.